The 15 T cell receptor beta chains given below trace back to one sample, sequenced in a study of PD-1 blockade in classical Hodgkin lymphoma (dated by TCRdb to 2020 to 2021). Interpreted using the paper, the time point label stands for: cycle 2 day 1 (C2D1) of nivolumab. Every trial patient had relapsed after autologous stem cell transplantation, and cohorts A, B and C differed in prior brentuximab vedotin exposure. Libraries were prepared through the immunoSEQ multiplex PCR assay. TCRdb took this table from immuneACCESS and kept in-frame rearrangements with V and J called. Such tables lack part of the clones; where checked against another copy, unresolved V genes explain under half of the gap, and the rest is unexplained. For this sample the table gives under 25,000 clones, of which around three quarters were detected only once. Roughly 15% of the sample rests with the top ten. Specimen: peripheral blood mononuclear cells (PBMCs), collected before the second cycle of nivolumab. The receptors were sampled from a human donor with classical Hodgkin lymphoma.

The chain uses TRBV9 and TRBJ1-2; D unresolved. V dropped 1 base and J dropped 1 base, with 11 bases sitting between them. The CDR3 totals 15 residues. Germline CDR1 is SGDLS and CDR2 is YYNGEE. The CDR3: CASSVNVVGNYGYTF. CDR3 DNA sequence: TGTGCCAGCAGCGTAAACGTGGTGGGTAACTATGGCTACACCTTC. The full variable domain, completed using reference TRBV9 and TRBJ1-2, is DSGVTQTPKHLITATGQRVTLRCSPRSGDLSVYWYQQSLDQGLQFLIQYYNGEERAKGNILERFSAQQFPDLHSELNLSSLELGDSALYFCASSVNVVGNYGYTFGSGTRLTVV.

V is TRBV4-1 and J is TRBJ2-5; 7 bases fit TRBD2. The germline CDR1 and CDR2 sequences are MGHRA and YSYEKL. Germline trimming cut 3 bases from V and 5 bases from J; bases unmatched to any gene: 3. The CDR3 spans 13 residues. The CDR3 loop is CASSQGGEETQYF. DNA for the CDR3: TGCGCCAGCAGCCAGGGGGGGGAGGAGACCCAGTACTTC.

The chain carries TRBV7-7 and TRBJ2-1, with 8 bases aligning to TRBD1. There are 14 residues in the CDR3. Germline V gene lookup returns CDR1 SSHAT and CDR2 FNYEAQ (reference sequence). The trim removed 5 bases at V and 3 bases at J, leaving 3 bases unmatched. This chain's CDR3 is CASSKDRVYNEQFF. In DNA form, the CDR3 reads TGTGCCAGCAGCAAGGACAGGGTCTACAATGAGCAGTTCTTC.

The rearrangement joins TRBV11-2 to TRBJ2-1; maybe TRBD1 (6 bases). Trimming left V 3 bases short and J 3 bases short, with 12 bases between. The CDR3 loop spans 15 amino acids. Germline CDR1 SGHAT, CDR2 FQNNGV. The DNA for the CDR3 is TGTGCCAGCAGCTTCCGGGACACGGTCTACAATGAGCAGTTCTTC. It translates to CASSFRDTVYNEQFF.

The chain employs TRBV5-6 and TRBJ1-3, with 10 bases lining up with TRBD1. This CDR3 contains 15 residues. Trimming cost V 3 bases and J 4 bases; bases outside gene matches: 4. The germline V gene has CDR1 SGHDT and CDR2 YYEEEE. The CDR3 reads CASSWDRGKGNTIYF. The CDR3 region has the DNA TGTGCCAGCAGCTGGGACAGGGGAAAGGGAAACACCATATATTTT. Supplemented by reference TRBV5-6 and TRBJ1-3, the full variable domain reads DAGVTQSPTHLIKTRGQQVTLRCSPKSGHDTVSWYQQALGQGPQFIFQYYEEEERQRGNFPDRFSGHQFPNYSSELNVNALLLGDSALYLCASSWDRGKGNTIYFGEGSWLTVV.

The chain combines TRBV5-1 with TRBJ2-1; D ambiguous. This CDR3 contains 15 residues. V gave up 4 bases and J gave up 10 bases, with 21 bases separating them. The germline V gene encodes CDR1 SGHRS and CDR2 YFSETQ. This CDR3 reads CASSIGTPSRGEQFF. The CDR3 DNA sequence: TGCGCCAGCAGCATCGGAACTCCGAGCCGAGGAGAGCAGTTCTTC.

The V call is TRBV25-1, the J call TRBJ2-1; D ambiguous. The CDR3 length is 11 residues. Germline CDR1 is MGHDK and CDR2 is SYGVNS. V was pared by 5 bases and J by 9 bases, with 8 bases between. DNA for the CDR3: TGTGCCAGCAGTCCCCTGACTGAGCAGTTCTTC. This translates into CASSPLTEQFF.

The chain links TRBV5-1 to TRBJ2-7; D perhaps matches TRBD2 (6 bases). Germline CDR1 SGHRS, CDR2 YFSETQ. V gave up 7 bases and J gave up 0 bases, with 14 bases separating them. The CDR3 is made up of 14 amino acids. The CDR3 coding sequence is TGCGCCAGCCGAATTAGCGGTATCTCCTACGAGCAGTACTTC. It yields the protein CASRISGISYEQYF. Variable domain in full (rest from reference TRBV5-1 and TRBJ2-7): KAGVTQTPRYLIKTRGQQVTLSCSPISGHRSVSWYQQTPGQGLQFLFEYFSETQRNKGNFPGRFSGRQFSNSRSEMNVSTLELGDSALYLCASRISGISYEQYFGPGTRLTVT.

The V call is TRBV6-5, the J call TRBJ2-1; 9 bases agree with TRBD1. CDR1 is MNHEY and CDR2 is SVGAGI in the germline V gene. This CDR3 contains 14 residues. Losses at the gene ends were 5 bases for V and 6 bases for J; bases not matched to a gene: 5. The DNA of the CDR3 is TGTGCCAGCAGTCCGGGACAGGGAAGCAATGAGCAGTTCTTC. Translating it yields CASSPGQGSNEQFF.

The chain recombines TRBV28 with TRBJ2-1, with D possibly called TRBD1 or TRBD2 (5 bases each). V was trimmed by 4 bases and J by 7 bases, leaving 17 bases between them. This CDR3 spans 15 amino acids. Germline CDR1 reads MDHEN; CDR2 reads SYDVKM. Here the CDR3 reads CASSSGALFGNEQFF. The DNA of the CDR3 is TGTGCCAGCAGTTCCGGGGCCTTATTTGGGAATGAGCAGTTCTTC.

CDR3 residues: CASSLVLGRYEQYF. The DNA of the CDR3 is TGTGCCAGCAGCTTAGTGCTCGGTAGGTACGAGCAGTACTTC. The rearrangement uses TRBV7-2 and TRBJ2-7; D unclear. The V end lost 1 base, the J end lost 4 bases, and 11 bases lay between the germline ends. The CDR3 loop spans 14 amino acids. Germline loops: CDR1 SGHTA, CDR2 FQGNSA.

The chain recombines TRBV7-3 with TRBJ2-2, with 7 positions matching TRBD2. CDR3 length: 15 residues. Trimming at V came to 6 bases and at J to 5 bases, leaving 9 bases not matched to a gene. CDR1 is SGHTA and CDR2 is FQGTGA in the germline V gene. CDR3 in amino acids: CASSTTGRDTGELFF. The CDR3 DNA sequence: TGTGCCAGCAGTACGACGGGGAGGGATACCGGGGAGCTGTTTTTT.

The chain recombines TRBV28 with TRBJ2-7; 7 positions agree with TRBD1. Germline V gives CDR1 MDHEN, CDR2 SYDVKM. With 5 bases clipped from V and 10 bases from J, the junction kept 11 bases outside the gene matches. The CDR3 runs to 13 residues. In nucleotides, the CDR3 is TGTGCCAGCAGTGTGACAGGGCCCCTTCGACAGTACTTC. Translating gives CASSVTGPLRQYF.

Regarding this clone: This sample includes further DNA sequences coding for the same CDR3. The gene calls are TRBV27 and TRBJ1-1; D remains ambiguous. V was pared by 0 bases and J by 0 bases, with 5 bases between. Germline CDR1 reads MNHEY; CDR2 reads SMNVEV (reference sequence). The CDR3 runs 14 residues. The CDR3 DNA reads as TGTGCCAGCAGTTTATCCAGTCTGAACACTGAAGCTTTCTTT. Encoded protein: CASSLSSLNTEAFF.

CDR3 loop: CASSILVAGGPIEQFF. In DNA form, the CDR3 reads TGTGCCAGTAGTATTCTAGTAGCGGGAGGGCCGATTGAGCAGTTCTTC. V gene TRBV19 combines with J gene TRBJ2-1; 11 bases fit TRBD2. J gave up 9 bases and V 3 bases, and 10 bases lay outside the gene matches. This CDR3 comprises 16 residues. Germline CDR1 reads LNHDA; CDR2 reads SQIVND (reference sequence).